This note documents a single T cell receptor beta chain sequence. There is no known antigen for this receptor. No qualities accompany the bases; no much larger clone lies one base away. These data come from a study of CD8 T cells in ankylosing spondylitis (dated by TCRdb to 2015 to 2018). Study-wide context: The study profiled T cell receptor beta repertoires in healthy donors and ankylosing spondylitis patients to find disease-linked TCR variants. The full study cohort was made up of approximately 27 ankylosing spondylitis patients and over 90 healthy donors. Samples of peripheral blood were taken, and for ankylosing spondylitis patients, synovial fluid was collected as well.

These reads were obtained on an Illumina HiSeq 2500. TCR beta libraries were prepared by quantitative 5'-RACE with molecular barcodes. Per the source publication's procedure: To identify disease-linked TCR variants, a new computational method was used, one built on a probabilistic model of VDJ rearrangement. The public reads were run again by TCRdb, first through fastp at Q25 and then through MiXCR, and only productive beta chains were kept. Each CDR3 protein gets just one entry, which takes the most common genes and DNA from the rows behind it. The V and J calls were not made by the authors but by TCRdb's processing. The sample contains over 200,000 distinct CDR3 sequences, roughly a tenth of them found a single time. The ten most abundant clones make up about 20% of the sample. The paper as a whole reports these results and caveats: Some of the motif variants had been reported before in the synovial fluid and blood of reactive arthritis patients, a finding that suggests common disease-initiation mechanisms. Blood from ankylosing spondylitis patients appeared to be characterized by a TCR beta motif made up of several highly homologous amino acid variants. According to the report, matched synovial fluid samples from ankylosing spondylitis patients were significantly enriched for the disease-linked clones. The disease-linked clones had a CD8+ phenotype and were found at relatively low frequencies in peripheral blood.

Between the V and J ends, shortened by 7 bases and 1 base respectively, the junction contains 4 bases. CDR1 SQVTM and CDR2 ANQGSEA are derived from the germline V gene. From its cysteine to its phenylalanine, the CDR3 spans 11 amino acids. Of the read, only the CDR3 DNA is kept; its 33 bases are in frame from base 1. Sequencing was carried out using blood, either unsorted or a sorted T cell fraction (not recorded which). The chain uses TRBV29-1 and TRBJ2-2; no D segment can be confidently identified. The clonotype comes from a male donor with ankylosing spondylitis or in good health (not recorded which). This receptor has the CDR3 CSGGNTGELFF. The DNA sequence follows: TGCAGCGGAGGGAACACCGGGGAGCTGTTTTTT.